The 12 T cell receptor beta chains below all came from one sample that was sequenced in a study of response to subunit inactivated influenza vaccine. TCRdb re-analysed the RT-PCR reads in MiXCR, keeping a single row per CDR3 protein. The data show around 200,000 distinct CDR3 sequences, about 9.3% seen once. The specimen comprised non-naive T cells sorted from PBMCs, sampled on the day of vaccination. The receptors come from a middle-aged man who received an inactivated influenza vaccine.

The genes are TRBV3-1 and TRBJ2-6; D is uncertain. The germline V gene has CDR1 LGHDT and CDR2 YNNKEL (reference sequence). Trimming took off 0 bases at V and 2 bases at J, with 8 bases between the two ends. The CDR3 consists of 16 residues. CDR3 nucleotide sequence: TGTGCCAGCAGCCAAGATATTGGGACTGGGGCCAACGTCCTGACTTTC. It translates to CASSQDIGTGANVLTF.

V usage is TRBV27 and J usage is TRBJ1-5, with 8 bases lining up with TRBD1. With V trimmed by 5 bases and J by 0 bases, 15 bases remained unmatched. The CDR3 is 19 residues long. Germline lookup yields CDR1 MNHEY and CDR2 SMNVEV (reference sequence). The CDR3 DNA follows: TGTGCCAGCAGTCCCAGGGGACAGGCCGGTGGTTATAGCAATCAGCCCCAGCATTTT. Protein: CASSPRGQAGGYSNQPQHF.

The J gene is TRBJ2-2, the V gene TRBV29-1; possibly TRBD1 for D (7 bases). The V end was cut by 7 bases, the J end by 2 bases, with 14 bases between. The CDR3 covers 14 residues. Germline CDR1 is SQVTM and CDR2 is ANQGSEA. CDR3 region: CSASRDRNTGELFF. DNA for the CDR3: TGCAGCGCCTCGCGGGACAGAAACACCGGGGAGCTGTTTTTT.

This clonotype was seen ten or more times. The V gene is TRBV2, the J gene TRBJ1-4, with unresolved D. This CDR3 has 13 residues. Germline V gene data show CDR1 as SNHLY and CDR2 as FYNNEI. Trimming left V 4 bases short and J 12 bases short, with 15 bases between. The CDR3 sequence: CASSVGQMLELFF. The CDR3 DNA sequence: TGTGCCAGCAGTGTCGGGCAGATGTTGGAACTGTTTTTT.

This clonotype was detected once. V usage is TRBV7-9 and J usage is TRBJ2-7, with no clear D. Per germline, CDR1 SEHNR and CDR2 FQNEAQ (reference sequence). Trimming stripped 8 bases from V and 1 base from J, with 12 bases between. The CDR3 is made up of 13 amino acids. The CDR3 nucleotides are TGTGCCAGCGGACGTCTAAGATCCTACGAGCAGTACTTC. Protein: CASGRLRSYEQYF.

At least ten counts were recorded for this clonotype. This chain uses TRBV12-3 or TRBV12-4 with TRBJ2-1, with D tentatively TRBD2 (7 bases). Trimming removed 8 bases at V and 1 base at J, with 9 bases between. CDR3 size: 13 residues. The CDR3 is CASGGASYNEQFF. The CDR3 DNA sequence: TGTGCCAGCGGGGGGGCGTCCTACAATGAGCAGTTCTTC.

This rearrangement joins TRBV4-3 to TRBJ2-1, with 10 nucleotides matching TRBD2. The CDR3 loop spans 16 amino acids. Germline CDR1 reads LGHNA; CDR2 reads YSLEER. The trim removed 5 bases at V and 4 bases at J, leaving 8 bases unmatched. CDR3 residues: CASSATTSGLYNEQFF. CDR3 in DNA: TGCGCCAGCAGCGCAACGACTAGCGGGTTATACAATGAGCAGTTCTTC.

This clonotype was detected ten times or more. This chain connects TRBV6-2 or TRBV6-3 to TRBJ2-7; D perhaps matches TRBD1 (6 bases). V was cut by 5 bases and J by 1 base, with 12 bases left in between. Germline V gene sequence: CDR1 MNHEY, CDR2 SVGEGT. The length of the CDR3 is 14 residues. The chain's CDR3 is CASSPRQESYEQYF. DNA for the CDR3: TGTGCCAGCAGTCCGAGACAGGAGTCCTACGAGCAGTACTTC.

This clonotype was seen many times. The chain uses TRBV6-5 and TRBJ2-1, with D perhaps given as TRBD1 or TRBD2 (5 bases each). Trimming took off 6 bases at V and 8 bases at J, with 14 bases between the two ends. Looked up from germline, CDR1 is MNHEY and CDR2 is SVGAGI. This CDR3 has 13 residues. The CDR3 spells CASSLGPPDEQFF. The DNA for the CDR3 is TGTGCCAGCAGCCTGGGACCGCCGGATGAGCAGTTCTTC.

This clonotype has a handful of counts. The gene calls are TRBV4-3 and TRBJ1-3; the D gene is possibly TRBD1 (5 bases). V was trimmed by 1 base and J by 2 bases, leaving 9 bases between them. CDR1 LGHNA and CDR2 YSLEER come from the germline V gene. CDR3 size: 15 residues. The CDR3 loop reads CASSQVLGPGNTIYF. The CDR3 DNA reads TGCGCCAGCAGCCAAGTTTTGGGGCCTGGAAACACCATATATTTT.

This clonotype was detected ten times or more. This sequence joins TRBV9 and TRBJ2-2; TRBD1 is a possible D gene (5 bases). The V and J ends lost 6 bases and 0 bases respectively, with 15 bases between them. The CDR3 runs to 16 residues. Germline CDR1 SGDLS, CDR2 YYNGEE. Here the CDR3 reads CASTRDRIANTGELFF. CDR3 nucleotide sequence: TGTGCCAGCACTCGAGACAGAATAGCGAACACCGGGGAGCTGTTTTTT. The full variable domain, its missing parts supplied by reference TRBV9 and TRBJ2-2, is DSGVTQTPKHLITATGQRVTLRCSPRSGDLSVYWYQQSLDQGLQFLIQYYNGEERAKGNILERFSAQQFPDLHSELNLSSLELGDSALYFCASTRDRIANTGELFFGEGSRLTVL.

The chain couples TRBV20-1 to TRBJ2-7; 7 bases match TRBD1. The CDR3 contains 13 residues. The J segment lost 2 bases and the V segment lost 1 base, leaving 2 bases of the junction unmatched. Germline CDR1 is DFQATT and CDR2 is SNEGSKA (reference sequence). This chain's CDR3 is CSARGGQTYEQYF. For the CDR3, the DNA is TGCAGTGCTAGAGGGGGACAGACCTACGAGCAGTACTTC.